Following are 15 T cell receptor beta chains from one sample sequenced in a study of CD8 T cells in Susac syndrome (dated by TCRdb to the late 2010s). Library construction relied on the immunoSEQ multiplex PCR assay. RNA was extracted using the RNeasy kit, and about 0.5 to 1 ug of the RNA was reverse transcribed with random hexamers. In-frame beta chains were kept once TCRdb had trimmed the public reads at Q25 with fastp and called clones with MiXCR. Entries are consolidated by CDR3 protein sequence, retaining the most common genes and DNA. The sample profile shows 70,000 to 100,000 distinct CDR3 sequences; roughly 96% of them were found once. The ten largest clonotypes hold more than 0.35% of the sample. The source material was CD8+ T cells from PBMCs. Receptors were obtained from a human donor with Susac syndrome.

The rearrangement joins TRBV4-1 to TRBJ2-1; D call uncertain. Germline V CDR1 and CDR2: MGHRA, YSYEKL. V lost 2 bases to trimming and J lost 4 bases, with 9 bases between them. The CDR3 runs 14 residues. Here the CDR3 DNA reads TGCGCCAGCAGCCAAAGTAATTCGTACAATGAGCAGTTCTTC. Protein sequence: CASSQSNSYNEQFF.

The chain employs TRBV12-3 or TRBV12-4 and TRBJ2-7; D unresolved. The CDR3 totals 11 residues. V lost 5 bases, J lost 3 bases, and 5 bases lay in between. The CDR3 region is CASSGDYEQYF. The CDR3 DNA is TGTGCCAGCAGTGGCGACTACGAGCAGTACTTC.

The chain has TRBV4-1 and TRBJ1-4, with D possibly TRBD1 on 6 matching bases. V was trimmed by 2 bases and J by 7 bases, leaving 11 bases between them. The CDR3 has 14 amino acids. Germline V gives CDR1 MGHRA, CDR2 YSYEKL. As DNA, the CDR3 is TGCGCCAGCAGCCAATCAGGGGTTAGTGAAAAACTGTTTTTT. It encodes CASSQSGVSEKLFF.

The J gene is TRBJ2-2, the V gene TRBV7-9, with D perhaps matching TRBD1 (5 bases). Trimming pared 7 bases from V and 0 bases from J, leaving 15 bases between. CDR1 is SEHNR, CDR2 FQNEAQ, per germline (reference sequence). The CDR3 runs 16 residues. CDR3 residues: CASTHTKGANTGELFF. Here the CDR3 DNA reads TGTGCCAGCACGCACACAAAAGGGGCGAACACCGGGGAGCTGTTTTTT.

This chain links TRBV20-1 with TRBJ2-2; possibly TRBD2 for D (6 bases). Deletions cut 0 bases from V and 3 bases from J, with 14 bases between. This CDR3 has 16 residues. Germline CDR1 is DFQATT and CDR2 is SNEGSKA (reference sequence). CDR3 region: CSAREEHGGDTGELFF. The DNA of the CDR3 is TGCAGTGCTAGAGAAGAACACGGAGGGGACACCGGGGAGCTGTTTTTT.

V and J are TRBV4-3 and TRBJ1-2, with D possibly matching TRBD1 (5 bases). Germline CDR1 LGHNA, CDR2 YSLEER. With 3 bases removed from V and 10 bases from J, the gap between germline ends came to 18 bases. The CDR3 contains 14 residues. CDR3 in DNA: TGCGCCAGCAGCCACCTCGGACTTGAGGGGAACTACACCTTC. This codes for CASSHLGLEGNYTF.

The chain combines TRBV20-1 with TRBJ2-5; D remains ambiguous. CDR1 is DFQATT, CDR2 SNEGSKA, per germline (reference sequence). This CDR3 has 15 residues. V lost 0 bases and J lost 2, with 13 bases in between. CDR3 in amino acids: CSARDRRLKQETQYF. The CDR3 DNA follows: TGCAGTGCTAGAGATCGTAGATTAAAACAAGAGACCCAGTACTTC.

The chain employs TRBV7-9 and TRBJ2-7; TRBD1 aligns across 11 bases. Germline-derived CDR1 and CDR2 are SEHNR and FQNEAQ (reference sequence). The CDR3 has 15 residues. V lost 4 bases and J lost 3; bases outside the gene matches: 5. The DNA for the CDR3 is TGTGCCAGCAGCTCTGGGACAGGGGGAGACTACGAGCAGTACTTC. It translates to CASSSGTGGDYEQYF.

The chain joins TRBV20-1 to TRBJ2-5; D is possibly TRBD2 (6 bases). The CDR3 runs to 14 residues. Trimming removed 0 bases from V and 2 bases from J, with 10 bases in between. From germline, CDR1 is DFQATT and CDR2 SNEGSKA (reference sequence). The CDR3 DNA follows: TGCAGTGCTAGAGATGGGGACTTACAAGAGACCCAGTACTTC. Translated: CSARDGDLQETQYF.

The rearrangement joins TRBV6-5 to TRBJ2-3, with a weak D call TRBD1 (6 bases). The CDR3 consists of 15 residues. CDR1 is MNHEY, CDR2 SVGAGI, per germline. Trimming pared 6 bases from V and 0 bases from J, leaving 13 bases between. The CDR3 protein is CASRQQGLSTDTQYF. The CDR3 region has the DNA TGTGCCAGCAGACAACAGGGCTTGAGCACAGATACGCAGTATTTT.

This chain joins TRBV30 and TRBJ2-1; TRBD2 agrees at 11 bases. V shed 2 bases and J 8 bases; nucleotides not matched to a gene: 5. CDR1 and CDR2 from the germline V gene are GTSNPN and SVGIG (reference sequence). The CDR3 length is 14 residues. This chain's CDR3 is CAWSTSGSNDEQFF. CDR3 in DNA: TGTGCCTGGAGTACTAGCGGGAGTAACGATGAGCAGTTCTTC.

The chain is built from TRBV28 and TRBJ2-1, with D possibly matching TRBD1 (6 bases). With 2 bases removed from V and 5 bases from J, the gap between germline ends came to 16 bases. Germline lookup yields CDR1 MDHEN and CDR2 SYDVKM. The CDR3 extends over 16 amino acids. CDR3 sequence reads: CASSLTPRGTNNEQFF. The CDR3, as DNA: TGTGCCAGCAGTTTAACCCCCCGTGGGACAAACAATGAGCAGTTCTTC.

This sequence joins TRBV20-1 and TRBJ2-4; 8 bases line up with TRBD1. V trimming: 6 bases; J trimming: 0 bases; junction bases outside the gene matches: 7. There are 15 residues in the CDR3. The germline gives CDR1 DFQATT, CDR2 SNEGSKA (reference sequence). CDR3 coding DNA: TGCAGTGCAACGACAGGGGATGGAGCCAAAAACATTCAGTACTTC. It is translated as CSATTGDGAKNIQYF.

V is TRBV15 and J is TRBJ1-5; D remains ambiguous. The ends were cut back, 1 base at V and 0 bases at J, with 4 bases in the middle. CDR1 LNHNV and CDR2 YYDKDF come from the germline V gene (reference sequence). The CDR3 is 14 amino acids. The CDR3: CATSRAGSNQPQHF. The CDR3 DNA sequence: TGTGCCACCAGCAGAGCAGGTAGCAATCAGCCCCAGCATTTT.

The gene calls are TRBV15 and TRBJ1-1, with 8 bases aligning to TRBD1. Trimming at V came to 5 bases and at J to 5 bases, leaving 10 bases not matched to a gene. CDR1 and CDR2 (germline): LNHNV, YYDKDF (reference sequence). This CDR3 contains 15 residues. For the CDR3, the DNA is TGTGCCACCAGCCAAACAACAGGGGGAAGAACTGAAGCTTTCTTT. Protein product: CATSQTTGGRTEAFF. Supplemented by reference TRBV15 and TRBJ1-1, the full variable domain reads DAMVIQNPRYQVTQFGKPVTLSCSQTLNHNVMYWYQQKSSQAPKLLFHYYDKDFNNEADTPDNFQSRRPNTSFCFLDIRSPGLGDTAMYLCATSQTTGGRTEAFFGQGTRLTVV.